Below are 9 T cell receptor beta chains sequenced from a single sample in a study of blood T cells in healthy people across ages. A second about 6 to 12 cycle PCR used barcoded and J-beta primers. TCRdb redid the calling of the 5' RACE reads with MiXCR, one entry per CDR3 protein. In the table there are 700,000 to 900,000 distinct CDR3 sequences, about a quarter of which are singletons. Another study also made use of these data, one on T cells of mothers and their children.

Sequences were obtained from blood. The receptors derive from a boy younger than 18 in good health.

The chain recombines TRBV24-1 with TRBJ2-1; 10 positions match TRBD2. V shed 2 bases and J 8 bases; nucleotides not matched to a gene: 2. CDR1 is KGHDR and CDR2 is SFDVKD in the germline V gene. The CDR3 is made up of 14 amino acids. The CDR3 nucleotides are TGTGCCACCAGTGATTCTAGCGGGGGCGATGAGCAGTTCTTC. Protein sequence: CATSDSSGGDEQFF.

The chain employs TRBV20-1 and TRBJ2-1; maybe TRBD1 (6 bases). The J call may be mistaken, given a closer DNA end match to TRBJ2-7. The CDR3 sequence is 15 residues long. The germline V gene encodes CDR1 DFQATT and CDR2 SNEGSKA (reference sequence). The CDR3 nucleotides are TGCAGTGCTAGAGATCGTCGGCAGGGGTTTCCCGAGCAGTACTTC. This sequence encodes CSARDRRQGFPEQYF.

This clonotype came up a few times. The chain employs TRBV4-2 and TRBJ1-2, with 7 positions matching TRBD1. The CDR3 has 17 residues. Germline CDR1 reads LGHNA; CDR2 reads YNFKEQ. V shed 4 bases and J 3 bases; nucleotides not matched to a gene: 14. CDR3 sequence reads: CASSPPIRDSGDYGYTF. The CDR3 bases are TGTGCCAGCAGCCCCCCCATCCGGGACAGTGGTGACTATGGCTACACCTTC.

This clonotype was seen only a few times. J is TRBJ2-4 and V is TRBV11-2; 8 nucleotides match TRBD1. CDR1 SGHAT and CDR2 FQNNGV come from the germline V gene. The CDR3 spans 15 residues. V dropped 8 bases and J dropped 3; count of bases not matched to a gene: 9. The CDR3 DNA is TGTGCCAGCGGCCCGTGGGGACAGGACAAAAACATTCAGTACTTC. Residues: CASGPWGQDKNIQYF.

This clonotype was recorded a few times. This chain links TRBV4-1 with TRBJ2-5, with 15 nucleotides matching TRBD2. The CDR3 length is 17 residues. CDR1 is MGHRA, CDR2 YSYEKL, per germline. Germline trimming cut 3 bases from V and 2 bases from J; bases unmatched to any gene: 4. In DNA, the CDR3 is TGCGCCAGCAGCCAGAGGACTAGCGGGGGGGGACAAGAGACCCAGTACTTC. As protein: CASSQRTSGGGQETQYF.

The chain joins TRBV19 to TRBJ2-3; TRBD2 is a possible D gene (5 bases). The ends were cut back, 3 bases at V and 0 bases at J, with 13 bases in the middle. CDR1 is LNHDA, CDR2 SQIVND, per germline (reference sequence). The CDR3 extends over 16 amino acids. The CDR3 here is CASSIRRSGSTDTQYF. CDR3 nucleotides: TGTGCCAGTAGTATCCGACGGAGCGGAAGCACAGATACGCAGTATTTT.

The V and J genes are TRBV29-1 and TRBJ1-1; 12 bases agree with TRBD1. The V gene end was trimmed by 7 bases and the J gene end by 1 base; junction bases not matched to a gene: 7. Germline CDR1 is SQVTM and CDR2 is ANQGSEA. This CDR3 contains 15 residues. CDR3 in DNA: TGCAGCGCCGGTGGGACAGGGGGCCCGAACACTGAAGCTTTCTTT. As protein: CSAGGTGGPNTEAFF.

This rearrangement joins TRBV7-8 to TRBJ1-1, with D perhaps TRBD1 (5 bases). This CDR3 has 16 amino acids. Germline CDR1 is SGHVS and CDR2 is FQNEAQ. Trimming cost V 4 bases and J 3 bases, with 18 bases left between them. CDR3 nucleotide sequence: TGTGCCAGCAGCTGGGACGGGGCAGCAAAAGACACTGAAGCTTTCTTT. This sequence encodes CASSWDGAAKDTEAFF.

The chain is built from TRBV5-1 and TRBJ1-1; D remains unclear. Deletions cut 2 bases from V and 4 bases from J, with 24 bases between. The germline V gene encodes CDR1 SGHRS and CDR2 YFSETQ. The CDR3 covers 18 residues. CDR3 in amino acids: CASSFADTGRFGSTEAFF. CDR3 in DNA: TGCGCCAGCAGCTTTGCCGACACCGGGAGGTTTGGTAGCACTGAAGCTTTCTTT. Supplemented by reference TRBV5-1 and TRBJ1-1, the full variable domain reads KAGVTQTPRYLIKTRGQQVTLSCSPISGHRSVSWYQQTPGQGLQFLFEYFSETQRNKGNFPGRFSGRQFSNSRSEMNVSTLELGDSALYLCASSFADTGRFGSTEAFFGQGTRLTVV.